This T cell receptor beta chain emerged from a study of blood T cell repertoires in COVID-19. Overall study: COVID-19 samples, acute and convalescent, were from the United States, Italy and Spain. PBMCs, B-cell-depleted T cells, or T cells were the source of the cDNA or gDNA that made up the material.

Germline V lookup: CDR1 SGHNT, CDR2 YYREEE (reference sequence). The CDR3 has 13 residues. The V end was cut by 4 bases, the J end by 5 bases, with 11 bases between. Per the original methods: How many nucleated cells were present was estimated from reference gene primer amplification. Clones were read by immunoSEQ multiplex PCR, and TCRdb kept only the in-frame ones, dropping some. Clone size and the V and J calls come from that table; the DNA yielded D and trimming. The table shows more than 120,000 clones, with approximately 88% occurring only once. The rearrangement uses TRBV5-4 and TRBJ2-3, with a weak D call TRBD2 (6 bases). The sample was peripheral blood. The sequence was obtained from a human donor in a cohort sampled during active COVID-19. CDR3 sequence (DNA): TGTGCCAGCAGCACCCGCGGGGAAGATACGCAGTATTTT. This sequence encodes CASSTRGEDTQYF.